These T cell receptor beta chains were read from a single sample in a study of metastatic and nonmetastatic thyroid tumors. TCRdb reprocessed the PCR reads using MiXCR. The repertoire has some 19,000 clones, 30% to 40% of them found once; the top ten carry approximately 17%. Source material: tumor tissue. Receptor source: a female donor with papillary thyroid cancer or a benign thyroid nodule (not recorded which). Some clones in this sample may be carry-over from other donors' samples. CDR3s include the opening cysteine and the closing phenylalanine or tryptophan. A D gene is named only where the DNA matches it firmly. Where a row states a size, it is once, few, many or the class of an expanded clone; other rows omit it.

DNA	CDR3	J	V	size	D
TGTGCCAGCACCCAGACAGGGGTGGGCACTGAAGCTTTCTTT	CASTQTGVGTEAFF	TRBJ1-1	TRBV12-3/TRBV12-4	NA	TRBD1
TGTGCCTGTCATGGGACAGGGGTTGCGGAGACCCAGTACTTC	CACHGTGVAETQYF	TRBJ2-5	TRBV30	many	TRBD1
TGTGCCAGCAGCCTTCAGGGATATGGCTACACCTTC	CASSLQGYGYTF	TRBJ1-2	TRBV14	NA	NA
TGCGCCAGCAGCCCAACAGAAAAGACAGGGGGGAATTCACCCCTCCACTTT	CASSPTEKTGGNSPLHF	TRBJ1-6	TRBV4-1	NA	TRBD1
TGCAGTGCTGCGCCTGTGATGTCGTTCACTCAAGCTTTCTTT	CSAAPVMSFTQAFF	TRBJ1-1	TRBV20-1	NA	NA
TGTGCCAGCAGCCTTAGACTAGCGGGAAACACAGATACGCAGTATTTT	CASSLRLAGNTDTQYF	TRBJ2-3	TRBV3-1	many	TRBD2
TGTGCCAGCAGCTTAGGTCGCAGCGTTGGAGAGCAGTACTTC	CASSLGRSVGEQYF	TRBJ2-7	TRBV7-2	NA	NA
TGCAGTGCTGGGACAGGGGGCAGTGAAAAACTGTTTTTT	CSAGTGGSEKLFF	TRBJ1-4	TRBV20-1	NA	TRBD1
TGTGCCAGCAGCGTTTCCAACACCCGACCCAATGAGCAGTTCTTC	CASSVSNTRPNEQFF	TRBJ2-1	TRBV9	few	NA
TGTGCCAGCAGCTTGTCGACAGGGCAGAACGAGCAGTACTTC	CASSLSTGQNEQYF	TRBJ2-7	TRBV7-6	NA	TRBD1
TGTGCCAGTAGTATATTGCGAGGGAACTATGGCTACACCTTC	CASSILRGNYGYTF	TRBJ1-2	TRBV19	medium-sized	NA
TGCAGTGCCAGGGGACCTAATACCGGAGAGACCCAGTACTTC	CSARGPNTGETQYF	TRBJ2-5	TRBV20-1	many	NA
TGTGCCAGCAGTTACTCGAAATCGCGGGAATCAGATACGCAGTATTTT	CASSYSKSRESDTQYF	TRBJ2-3	TRBV6-2/TRBV6-3	once	NA
TGTGCCAGCAGTTTTAGCGGGAGATCCCACAATGAGCAGTTCTTC	CASSFSGRSHNEQFF	TRBJ2-1	TRBV6-1	NA	TRBD2
TGCAGTGCCCGGCGTGCCTTCTCTGGAAACACCATATATTTT	CSARRAFSGNTIYF	TRBJ1-3	TRBV20-1	medium-sized	NA
TGTGCCAGCAGCTTACTACACAGGGTGGGCGGCACTCAAGCTTTCTTT	CASSLLHRVGGTQAFF	TRBJ1-1	TRBV11-1	NA	NA
TGTGCCAGCAGTGAAGGACAGGTAGAGACCCAGTACTTC	CASSEGQVETQYF	TRBJ2-5	TRBV2	NA	NA
TGTGCCAGCAGGCGGGGAGGAGACGGCTACACCTTC	CASRRGGDGYTF	TRBJ1-2	TRBV6-2/TRBV6-3	few	NA
TGTGCCTGGAGTGTACGGTTAGCGGGAGGGCAGTACTTC	CAWSVRLAGGQYF	TRBJ2-7	TRBV30	few	TRBD2
TGTGCCAGCAGCGAGGTTCTCAGGGGCCCGGCCGAGCAGTACTTC	CASSEVLRGPAEQYF	TRBJ2-7	TRBV12-3/TRBV12-4	medium-sized	NA
TGTGCCAGCAGTTTGGCCCTTAGGGGCATAAGCCATAATTCACCCCTCCACTTT	CASSLALRGISHNSPLHF	TRBJ1-6	TRBV27	NA	NA
TGCAGTGCTAGAGGGGGGGCGGATGGGTACAATGAGCAGTTCTTC	CSARGGADGYNEQFF	TRBJ2-1	TRBV20-1	few	NA
TGTGCCAGCAGTTGGCACGACACCGGGGAGCTGTTTTTT	CASSWHDTGELFF	TRBJ2-2	TRBV6-1	NA	NA